This record covers a single T cell receptor beta chain. Antigen: not known. For every donor, a draw yielded approximately 9.8 milliliters of peripheral blood. This specimen comes from a study of blood T cells in healthy people across ages. A sample-barcoded 5' primer and a J-beta primer mix were used in a second PCR of roughly 6 to 11 cycles. Via MiXCR, TCRdb re-called the 5' RACE reads, giving one row per CDR3 protein. The sample has approximately 2,000,000 distinct CDR3 sequences, approximately 40% seen once. General study points: CMV status of donors was not determined, possibly confounding expanded clonotype changes. Higher diversity and more naive CD4+ cells were features of long-lived donors, compared to aged donors. Unsorted PBMCs prevented conclusive naive versus antigen-experienced comparison.

V lost 0 bases, J lost 7 bases, and 6 bases stayed unmatched. The CDR3 is made up of 14 amino acids. Germline V gene data show CDR1 as SQVTM and CDR2 as ANQGSEA. Material for sequencing was blood. The sequence was obtained from a human donor in good health. J is TRBJ2-5 and V is TRBV29-1, with TRBD2 matching 9 bases. The CDR3, as DNA: TGCAGCGTTGAAGACCGCGGGGGGGCTCTGACCCAGTACTTC. Its protein product is CSVEDRGGALTQYF. Looking up the rest from reference TRBV29-1 and TRBJ2-5 gives the full variable domain: SAVISQKPSRDICQRGTSLTIQCQVDSQVTMMFWYRQQPGQSLTLIATANQGSEATYESGFVIDKFPISRPNLTFSTLTVSNMSPEDSSIYLCSVEDRGGALTQYFGPGTRLLVL.